The 12 T cell receptor beta chains given below trace back to one sample, sequenced in a study of blood T cell repertoires in COVID-19 (dated by TCRdb to the early 2020s). Libraries were built with the immunoSEQ multiplex PCR assay. Sourced from immuneACCESS, this table was stored by TCRdb with only in-frame sequences that have V and J called. A share of the clones is absent; for the studies checked, an unresolved V gene accounts for under half, and the remainder has no known explanation. The sample data list fewer than 35,000 clones, and roughly 85% of these were observed just once. Of the sample, around 8.6% falls within the top ten clones. The sequencing sample was made of peripheral blood. These receptors came from an elderly man with active COVID-19.

This chain connects TRBV3-1 (or the pseudogene TRBV3-2) to TRBJ2-5, with 8 bases lining up with TRBD2. Germline V gene sequence: CDR1 LGHDT, CDR2 YNNKEL (reference sequence). After removal of 3 bases from V and 5 bases from J, the junction contained 5 bases not matched to a gene. CDR3 length equals 14 residues. The CDR3 DNA reads as TGTGCCAGCAGCCAGTCGGGGGGGCTTGAGACCCAGTACTTC. Translated, it gives CASSQSGGLETQYF.

The genes are TRBV7-3 and TRBJ2-1; D is possibly TRBD2 (6 bases). CDR3 length equals 14 residues. Germline V gene sequence: CDR1 SGHTA, CDR2 FQGTGA. Deletions cut 0 bases from V and 8 bases from J, with 11 bases between. Written as DNA, the CDR3 is TGTGCCAGCAGCTTAACCGGGGGAAAGGATGAGCAGTTCTTC. Translating it yields CASSLTGGKDEQFF.

As regards this clone: Germline is not matched at one junction end, which may reflect a read error. The CDR3 DNA reads TGTGCCGGCAGCCGCGGAGGATCCTACGAGCAGTACTTC. Translated, it gives CAGSRGGSYEQYF. The chain couples TRBV3-1 (or the pseudogene TRBV3-2) to TRBJ2-7; a weak D match, TRBD2 (5 bases). Germline V lookup: CDR1 LGHDT, CDR2 YNNKEL (reference sequence). There are 13 residues in the CDR3.

The chain couples TRBV12-3 or TRBV12-4 to TRBJ2-2, with a tentative D call TRBD2 (5 bases). Trimming took 6 bases from V and 6 from J, leaving 8 bases between them. The CDR3 runs to 12 residues. CDR3 protein: CASRWRAGELFF. CDR3 in DNA: TGTGCCAGCAGGTGGCGGGCCGGGGAGCTGTTTTTT.

The rearrangement links TRBV10-3 to TRBJ1-2; D is possibly TRBD1 (6 bases). The CDR3 has 15 amino acids. Trimming shortened V by 4 bases and J by 2 bases, and 14 bases separated the two germline ends. In germline, CDR1 is ENHRY, CDR2 SYGVKD. CDR3 sequence reads: CAISGAGASNYGYTF. CDR3 nucleotides: TGTGCCATCAGTGGGGCAGGGGCGTCCAACTATGGCTACACCTTC.

This clone was counted only a few times. V gene TRBV9 combines with J gene TRBJ2-7; 8 nucleotides align to TRBD2. V lost 8 bases and J lost 6; bases outside the gene matches: 7. Looked up from germline, CDR1 is SGDLS and CDR2 is YYNGEE. The CDR3 sequence is 12 residues long. The CDR3: CASTLSGGEQYF. The CDR3 nucleotides are TGTGCCAGTACGCTCAGCGGGGGCGAGCAGTACTTC.

This chain joins TRBV12-5 and TRBJ2-5; TRBD2 matches 7 bases. Trimming took 1 base from V and 1 from J; bases not matched to a gene: 3. Germline CDR1 LGHNT, CDR2 FRNRAP. The CDR3 has 15 amino acids. The CDR3 is CASGLGTRSQETQYF. Written as DNA, the CDR3 is TGTGCTAGTGGTTTGGGGACTAGGTCCCAAGAGACCCAGTACTTC. Filled out from reference TRBV12-5 and TRBJ2-5, the complete variable domain reads DARVTQTPRHKVTEMGQEVTMRCQPILGHNTVFWYRQTMMQGLELLAYFRNRAPLDDSGMPKDRFSAEMPDATLATLKIQPSEPRDSAVYFCASGLGTRSQETQYFGPGTRLLVL.

The rearrangement joins TRBV20-1 to TRBJ1-1; no clear D. The CDR3 has 12 residues. Germline CDR1 and CDR2: DFQATT and SNEGSKA (reference sequence). V gave up 3 bases and J gave up 3 bases, with 8 bases separating them. This CDR3 is CSASPGYTEAFF. In DNA, the CDR3 is TGCAGTGCTAGTCCGGGTTACACTGAAGCTTTCTTT.

This rearrangement joins TRBV7-2 to TRBJ2-5; 8 nucleotides match TRBD2. The CDR3 spans 15 residues. With 3 bases clipped from V and 6 bases from J, the junction kept 9 bases outside the gene matches. Germline-derived CDR1 and CDR2 are SGHTA and FQGNSA. This chain's CDR3 is CASSLAPSGGQTQYF. In DNA form, the CDR3 reads TGTGCCAGCAGCTTGGCCCCCAGCGGGGGTCAGACCCAGTACTTC. Full variable domain (remainder filled in from reference TRBV7-2 and TRBJ2-5): GAGVSQSPSNKVTEKGKDVELRCDPISGHTALYWYRQSLGQGLEFLIYFQGNSAPDKSGLPSDRFSAERTGGSVSTLTIQRTQQEDSAVYLCASSLAPSGGQTQYFGPGTRLLVL.

In its sample, this clone was seen once. The V call is TRBV10-3, the J call TRBJ1-6; possibly TRBD1 for D (5 bases). V lost 4 bases to trimming and J lost 7 bases, with 14 bases between them. The CDR3 sequence is 15 residues long. Germline CDR1 reads ENHRY; CDR2 reads SYGVKD. CDR3 sequence reads: CAISGAGQENSPLHF. The CDR3, as DNA: TGTGCCATCAGTGGAGCAGGGCAGGAGAATTCACCCCTCCACTTT.

This clone has just a few counts. V is TRBV3-1 (or the pseudogene TRBV3-2) and J is TRBJ2-6; 8 nucleotides match TRBD1. This CDR3 has 15 residues. Germline V gives CDR1 LGHDT, CDR2 YNNKEL (reference sequence). Trimming at V came to 8 bases and at J to 3 bases, leaving 6 bases not matched to a gene. The chain's CDR3 is CASGQGERGANVLTF. CDR3 in DNA: TGTGCCAGCGGACAGGGAGAACGTGGGGCCAACGTCCTGACTTTC.

The V call is TRBV19, the J call TRBJ2-3; the match to TRBD2 covers 12 bases. The CDR3 totals 17 residues. CDR1 LNHDA and CDR2 SQIVND come from the germline V gene (reference sequence). V lost 3 bases, J lost 0 bases, and 4 bases stayed unmatched. The CDR3 protein is CASSIGLAGISTDTQYF. CDR3 nucleotide sequence: TGTGCCAGTAGTATCGGACTAGCGGGGATTAGCACAGATACGCAGTATTTT. Filled out from reference TRBV19 and TRBJ2-3, the complete variable domain reads DGGITQSPKYLFRKEGQNVTLSCEQNLNHDAMYWYRQDPGQGLRLIYYSQIVNDFQKGDIAEGYSVSREKKESFPLTVTSAQKNPTAFYLCASSIGLAGISTDTQYFGPGTRLTVL.